The entry below describes one T cell receptor beta chain. Antigen unknown. This CDR3 is built from 14 residues. V was trimmed by 4 bases and J by 4 bases, leaving 13 bases between them. Germline values: CDR1 SGHDN, CDR2 FVKESK. The data derive from a study of T cell responses to AZD1222 COVID-19 vaccine. Study-wide results and limits: Among vaccine-associated CD4 TCRs, coverage spanned spike, with dominance at 160-218 and 743-854. Only after the peak T cell response were repertoires sampled.

The assay was immunoSEQ multiplex PCR, and TCRdb's table has in-frame clones only and misses some. The table includes 90,000 to 95,000 clones, approximately 90% detected once. The J gene is TRBJ1-2, the V gene TRBV14; D is unresolved. The sequenced sample was peripheral blood, obtained on day 0 of AZD1222 vaccination. The receptor was isolated from an adult in good health. CDR3 nucleotides: TGTGCCAGCAGCCCTCAACGTCGTATCTATGGCTACACCTTC. Translating gives CASSPQRRIYGYTF. The full variable domain, rest sourced from reference TRBV14 and TRBJ1-2, is EAGVTQFPSHSVIEKGQTVTLRCDPISGHDNLYWYRRVMGKEIKFLLHFVKESKQDESGMPNNRFLAERTGGTYSTLKVQPAELEDSGVYFCASSPQRRIYGYTFGSGTRLTVV.